These 8 T cell receptor beta chains share one sample of origin, sequenced in a study of CD8 T cells in Susac syndrome. Random hexamers were used to reverse transcribe the RNA input (about 0.5 to 1 ug). Each CDR3 protein is one row after TCRdb ran MiXCR on the immunoSEQ multiplex PCR reads. The sample consists of about 130,000 distinct CDR3 sequences, more than 90% of them appearing once. The sample consisted of CD4+ T cells from PBMCs. The source is a human donor in good health.

The V call is TRBV7-2, the J call TRBJ2-1, with unresolved D. This CDR3 has 11 residues. CDR1 SGHTA and CDR2 FQGNSA come from the germline V gene. V lost 5 bases, J lost 8 bases, and 7 bases lay in between. CDR3 in amino acids: CASSPRYEQFF. CDR3 bases: TGTGCCAGCAGCCCCCGATATGAGCAGTTCTTC. Complete variable domain (other parts from reference TRBV7-2 and TRBJ2-1): GAGVSQSPSNKVTEKGKDVELRCDPISGHTALYWYRQSLGQGLEFLIYFQGNSAPDKSGLPSDRFSAERTGGSVSTLTIQRTQQEDSAVYLCASSPRYEQFFGPGTRLTVL.

V gene TRBV20-1 combines with J gene TRBJ2-2; D unclear. The CDR3 consists of 12 residues. Trimming pared 5 bases from V and 6 bases from J, leaving 10 bases between. In germline, CDR1 is DFQATT, CDR2 SNEGSKA (reference sequence). The CDR3 nucleotides read TGCAGTGCTCCATCCCTGGCCGGGGAGCTGTTTTTT. Translated, it gives CSAPSLAGELFF.

The genes are TRBV7-2 and TRBJ2-7; either TRBD1 or TRBD2 may supply D (6 bases each). CDR1 and CDR2 (germline): SGHTA, FQGNSA. This CDR3 has 15 amino acids. V was trimmed by 1 base and J by 3 bases, leaving 13 bases between them. This chain's CDR3 is CASSLDGGGNYEQYF. Here the CDR3 DNA reads TGTGCCAGCAGCTTAGACGGGGGCGGGAACTACGAGCAGTACTTC.

The genes are TRBV14 and TRBJ1-2; D uncertain. Trimming left V 0 bases short and J 6 bases short, with 11 bases between. The germline gives CDR1 SGHDN, CDR2 FVKESK. CDR3 length: 14 residues. DNA for the CDR3: TGTGCCAGCAGCCAAGAGGTGCGGCGGGATGGCTACACCTTC. It yields the protein CASSQEVRRDGYTF. The full variable domain, its missing parts supplied by reference TRBV14 and TRBJ1-2, is EAGVTQFPSHSVIEKGQTVTLRCDPISGHDNLYWYRRVMGKEIKFLLHFVKESKQDESGMPNNRFLAERTGGTYSTLKVQPAELEDSGVYFCASSQEVRRDGYTFGSGTRLTVV.

This clonotype was recorded once. The chain couples TRBV3-1 to TRBJ1-1; maybe TRBD1 (6 bases). Germline-derived CDR1 and CDR2 are LGHDT and YNNKEL (reference sequence). V gave up 8 bases and J gave up 5 bases, with 18 bases separating them. This CDR3 has 14 amino acids. This CDR3 reads CASSAGGLRTEAFF. CDR3 nucleotide sequence: TGTGCCAGCTCCGCGGGGGGGCTACGGACTGAAGCTTTCTTT.

The chain has TRBV28 and TRBJ1-1; 7 bases fit TRBD1. V trimming: 6 bases; J trimming: 3 bases; junction bases outside the gene matches: 10. The germline V gene encodes CDR1 MDHEN and CDR2 SYDVKM. The CDR3 length is 15 residues. CDR3 protein: CASSPQTGRYTEAFF. The DNA of the CDR3 is TGTGCCAGCAGCCCTCAGACAGGGAGGTACACTGAAGCTTTCTTT.

J is TRBJ2-5 and V is TRBV28; weak D call: TRBD1 (5 bases). Germline loops: CDR1 MDHEN, CDR2 SYDVKM. The CDR3 has 13 amino acids. V was trimmed by 5 bases and J by 2 bases, leaving 9 bases between them. The CDR3 bases are TGTGCCAGCAGTATAGCAGGGCAAGAGACCCAGTACTTC. Its translation is CASSIAGQETQYF.

The chain carries TRBV11-3 and TRBJ2-1; 8 bases are shared with TRBD2. V gave up 7 bases and J gave up 9 bases; unmatched junction bases: 11. In germline, CDR1 is SGHNT, CDR2 YENEEA. This CDR3 has 14 amino acids. The CDR3 DNA reads TGTGCCAGCAAAGATCAGCGGGAGTTCGGTGAGCAGTTCTTC. As protein: CASKDQREFGEQFF.